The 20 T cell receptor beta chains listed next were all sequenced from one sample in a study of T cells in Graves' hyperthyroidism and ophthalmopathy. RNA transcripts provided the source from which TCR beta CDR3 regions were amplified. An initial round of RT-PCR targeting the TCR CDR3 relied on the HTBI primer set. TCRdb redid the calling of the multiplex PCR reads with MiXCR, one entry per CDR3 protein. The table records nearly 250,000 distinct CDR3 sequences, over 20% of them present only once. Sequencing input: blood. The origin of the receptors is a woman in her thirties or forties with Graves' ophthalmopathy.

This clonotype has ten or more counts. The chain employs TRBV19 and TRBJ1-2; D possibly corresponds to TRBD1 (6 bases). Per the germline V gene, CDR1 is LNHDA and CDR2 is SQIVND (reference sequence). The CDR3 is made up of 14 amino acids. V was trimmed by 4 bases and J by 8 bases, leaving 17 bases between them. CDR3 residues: CASSTGHSLLGYTF. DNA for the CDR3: TGTGCCAGTAGTACGGGACACTCTTTATTGGGCTACACCTTC.

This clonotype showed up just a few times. The CDR3, as DNA: TGTGCCAGCAGTTTCCCTTACCCTGCGGGGACCGGGGAGCTGTTTTTT. Protein: CASSFPYPAGTGELFF. The chain has TRBV28 and TRBJ2-2; a possible D gene is TRBD2 (6 bases). Between the trimmed V and J ends, which lost 3 bases and 5 bases, there was a span of 16 bases. The CDR3 covers 16 residues. Germline V gene sequence: CDR1 MDHEN, CDR2 SYDVKM.

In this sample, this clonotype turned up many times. As DNA, the CDR3 is TGTGCCAGCAGAAAGGAGGGGGATAGCAATCAGCCCCAGCATTTT. It yields the protein CASRKEGDSNQPQHF. The chain recombines TRBV6-5 with TRBJ1-5; maybe TRBD1 (6 bases). From germline, CDR1 is MNHEY and CDR2 SVGAGI. The V end was cut by 6 bases, the J end by 0 bases, with 12 bases between. The CDR3 spans 15 residues.

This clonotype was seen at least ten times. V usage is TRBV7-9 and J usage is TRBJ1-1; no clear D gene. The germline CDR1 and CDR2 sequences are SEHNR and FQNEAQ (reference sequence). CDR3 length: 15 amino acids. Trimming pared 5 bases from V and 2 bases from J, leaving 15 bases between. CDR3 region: CASSADQADNTEAFF. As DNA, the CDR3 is TGTGCCAGCAGCGCCGATCAGGCGGACAACACTGAAGCTTTCTTT.

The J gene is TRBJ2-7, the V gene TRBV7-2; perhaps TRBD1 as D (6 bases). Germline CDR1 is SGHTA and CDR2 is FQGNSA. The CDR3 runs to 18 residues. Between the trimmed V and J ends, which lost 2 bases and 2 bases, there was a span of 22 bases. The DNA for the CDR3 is TGTGCCAGCAGCTTATCGCTATTGGGCACAGGGAGTACCTACGAGCAGTACTTC. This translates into CASSLSLLGTGSTYEQYF.

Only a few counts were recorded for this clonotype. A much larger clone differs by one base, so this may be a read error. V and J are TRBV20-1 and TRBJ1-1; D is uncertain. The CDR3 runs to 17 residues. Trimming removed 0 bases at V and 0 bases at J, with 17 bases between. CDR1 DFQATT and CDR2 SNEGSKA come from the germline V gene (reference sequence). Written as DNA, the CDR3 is TGCAGTGCTAGAGATCGAGGTGGTTCTACTATGAACACTGAAGCTTTCTTT. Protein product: CSARDRGGSTMNTEAFF.

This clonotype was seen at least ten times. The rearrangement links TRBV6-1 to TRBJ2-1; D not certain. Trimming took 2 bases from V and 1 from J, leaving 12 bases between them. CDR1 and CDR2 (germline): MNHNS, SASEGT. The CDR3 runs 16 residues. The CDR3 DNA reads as TGTGCCAGCAGTGAATTCGGGCAGCTATCCTACAATGAGCAGTTCTTC. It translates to CASSEFGQLSYNEQFF.

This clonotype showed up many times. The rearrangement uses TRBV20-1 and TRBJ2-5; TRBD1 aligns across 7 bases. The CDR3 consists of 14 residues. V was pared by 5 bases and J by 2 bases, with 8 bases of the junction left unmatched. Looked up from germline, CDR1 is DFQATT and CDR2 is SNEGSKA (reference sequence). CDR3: CSADPTGRQETQYF. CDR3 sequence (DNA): TGCAGTGCTGATCCGACAGGGCGGCAAGAGACCCAGTACTTC.

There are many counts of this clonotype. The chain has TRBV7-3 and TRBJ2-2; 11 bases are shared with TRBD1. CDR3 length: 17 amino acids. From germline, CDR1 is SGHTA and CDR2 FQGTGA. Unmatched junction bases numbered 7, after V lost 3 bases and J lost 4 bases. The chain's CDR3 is CASSLGRTGGITGELFF. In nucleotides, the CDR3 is TGTGCCAGCAGCTTGGGGAGGACAGGGGGCATCACCGGGGAGCTGTTTTTT.

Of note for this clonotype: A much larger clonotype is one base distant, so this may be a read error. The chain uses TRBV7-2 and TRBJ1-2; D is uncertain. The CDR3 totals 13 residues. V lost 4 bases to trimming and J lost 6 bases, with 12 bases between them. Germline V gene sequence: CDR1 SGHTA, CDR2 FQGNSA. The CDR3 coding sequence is TGTGCCAGCAGCTCTGGGTCTCCGGATGGCTACACCTTC. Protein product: CASSSGSPDGYTF. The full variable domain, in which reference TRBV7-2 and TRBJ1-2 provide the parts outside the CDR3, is GAGVSQSPSNKVTEKGKDVELRCDPISGHTALYWYRQSLGQGLEFLIYFQGNSAPDKSGLPSDRFSAERTGGSVSTLTIQRTQQEDSAVYLCASSSGSPDGYTFGSGTRLTVV.

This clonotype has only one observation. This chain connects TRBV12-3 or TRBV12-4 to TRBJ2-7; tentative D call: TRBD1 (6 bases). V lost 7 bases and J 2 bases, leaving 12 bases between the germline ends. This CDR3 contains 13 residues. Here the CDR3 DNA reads TGTGCCAGCATGGGGACACGCACCTACGAGCAGTACTTC. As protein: CASMGTRTYEQYF.

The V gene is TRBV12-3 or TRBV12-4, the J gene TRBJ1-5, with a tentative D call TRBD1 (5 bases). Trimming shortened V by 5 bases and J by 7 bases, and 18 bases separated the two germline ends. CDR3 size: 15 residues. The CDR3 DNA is TGTGCCAGCAGTCGGTCAGGAGGGGCGAACCAGCCCCAGCATTTT. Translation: CASSRSGGANQPQHF.

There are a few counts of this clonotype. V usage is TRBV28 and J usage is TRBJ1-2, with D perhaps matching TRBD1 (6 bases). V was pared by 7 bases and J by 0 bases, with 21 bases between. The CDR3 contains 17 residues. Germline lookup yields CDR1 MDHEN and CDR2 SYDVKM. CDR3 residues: CASTGGLTKWANYGYTF. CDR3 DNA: TGTGCCAGCACGGGGGGGCTTACGAAGTGGGCTAACTATGGCTACACCTTC.

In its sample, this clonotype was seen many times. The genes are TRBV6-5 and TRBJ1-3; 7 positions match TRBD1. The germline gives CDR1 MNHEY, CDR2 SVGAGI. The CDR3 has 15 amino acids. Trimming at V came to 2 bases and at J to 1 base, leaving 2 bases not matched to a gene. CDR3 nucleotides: TGTGCCAGCAGTTACGACAGGGATTCTGGAAACACCATATATTTT. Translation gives CASSYDRDSGNTIYF.

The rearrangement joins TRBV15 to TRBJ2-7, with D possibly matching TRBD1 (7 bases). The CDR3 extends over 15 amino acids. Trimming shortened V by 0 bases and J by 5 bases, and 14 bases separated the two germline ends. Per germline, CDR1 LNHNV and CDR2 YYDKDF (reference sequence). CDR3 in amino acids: CATSRDHQGEDEQYF. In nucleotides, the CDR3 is TGTGCCACCAGCAGAGATCATCAGGGGGAGGACGAGCAGTACTTC.

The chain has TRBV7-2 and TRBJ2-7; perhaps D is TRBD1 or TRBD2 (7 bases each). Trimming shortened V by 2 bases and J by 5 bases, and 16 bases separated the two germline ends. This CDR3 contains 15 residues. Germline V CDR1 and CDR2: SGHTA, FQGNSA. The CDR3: CASSLRRQGGHEQYF. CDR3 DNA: TGTGCCAGCAGCTTACGTCGGCAGGGGGGGCACGAGCAGTACTTC.

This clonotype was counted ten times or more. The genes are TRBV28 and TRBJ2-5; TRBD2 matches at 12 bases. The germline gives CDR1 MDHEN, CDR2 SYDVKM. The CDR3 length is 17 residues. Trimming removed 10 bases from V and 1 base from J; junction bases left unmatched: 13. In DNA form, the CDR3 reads TGTGCCACCCTGCGGGCTAGCGGGAGGGCCAGCCAAGAGACCCAGTACTTC. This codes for CATLRASGRASQETQYF.

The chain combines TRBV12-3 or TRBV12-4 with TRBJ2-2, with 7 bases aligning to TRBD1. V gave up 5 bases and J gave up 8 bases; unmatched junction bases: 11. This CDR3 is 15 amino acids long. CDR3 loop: CASSPTDRLFGELFF. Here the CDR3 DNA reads TGTGCCAGCAGTCCAACGGACAGGCTTTTTGGGGAGCTGTTTTTT.

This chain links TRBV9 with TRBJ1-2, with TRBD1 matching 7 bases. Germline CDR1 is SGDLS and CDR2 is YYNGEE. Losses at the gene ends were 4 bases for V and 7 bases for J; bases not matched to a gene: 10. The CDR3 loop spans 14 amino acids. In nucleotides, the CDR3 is TGTGCCAGCAGCCTCAGACAGGGCTCAAGTGGCTACACCTTC. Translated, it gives CASSLRQGSSGYTF.

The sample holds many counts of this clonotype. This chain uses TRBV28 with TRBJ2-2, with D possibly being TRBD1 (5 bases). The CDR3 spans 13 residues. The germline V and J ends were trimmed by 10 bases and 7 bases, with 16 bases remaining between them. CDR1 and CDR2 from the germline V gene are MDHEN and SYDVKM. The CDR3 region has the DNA TGTGCCACCTTGTCAGGGCGTGGCGGGGAGCTGTTTTTT. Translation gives CATLSGRGGELFF.